The 20 T cell receptor beta chains below all came from one sample that was sequenced in a study of shared clonotypes between healthy human individuals. Some clones are missing from TCRdb's copy, which holds only in-frame ones; the method was immunoSEQ multiplex PCR. The profile shows more than 2 million clones, 85% to 95% of them singletons. Sequences were obtained from naive CD4+ T cells sorted from blood. As to subset: CD45RA+ positively selected. All receptors derive from a man aged 18-30 years in good health.

This sequence joins TRBV10-3 and TRBJ2-1; 9 bases map to TRBD1. Trimming removed 0 bases from V and 0 bases from J; junction bases left unmatched: 3. Looked up from germline, CDR1 is ENHRY and CDR2 is SYGVKD. CDR3 length: 17 amino acids. CDR3 in amino acids: CAISESGTGISYNEQFF. CDR3 DNA: TGTGCCATCAGTGAGTCCGGGACAGGGATCTCCTACAATGAGCAGTTCTTC.

The chain employs TRBV6-6 and TRBJ2-1; 7 nucleotides align to TRBD2. After removal of 6 bases from V and 5 bases from J, the junction contained 10 bases not matched to a gene. From germline, CDR1 is MNHNY and CDR2 SVGAGI (reference sequence). The CDR3 length is 15 residues. CDR3 residues: CASRPPAGPNNEQFF. CDR3 DNA: TGTGCCAGCAGACCCCCAGCGGGGCCCAACAATGAGCAGTTCTTC.

This chain connects TRBV28 to TRBJ2-7, with 8 bases identical to TRBD1. This CDR3 contains 14 residues. The ends lost 4 bases at V and 5 bases at J; junction bases unmatched: 7. The germline gives CDR1 MDHEN, CDR2 SYDVKM. The CDR3 reads CASSSGGGFHEQYF. CDR3 bases: TGTGCCAGCAGTTCAGGGGGCGGCTTCCACGAGCAGTACTTC.

The chain joins TRBV6-6 to TRBJ1-1; 9 bases match TRBD1. Per the germline V gene, CDR1 is MNHNY and CDR2 is SVGAGI (reference sequence). The CDR3 totals 16 residues. The V gene end was trimmed by 6 bases and the J gene end by 0 bases; junction bases not matched to a gene: 8. This CDR3 is CASRPGTGHMNTEAFF. CDR3 nucleotide sequence: TGTGCCAGCAGACCCGGGACAGGGCACATGAACACTGAAGCTTTCTTT.

This clone was seen only once. This sequence joins TRBV19 and TRBJ1-5, with 10 bases identical to TRBD1. Trimming at V came to 7 bases and at J to 5 bases, leaving 5 bases not matched to a gene. Germline lookup yields CDR1 LNHDA and CDR2 SQIVND (reference sequence). This CDR3 has 14 amino acids. The CDR3 region is CASTPGTGDQPQHF. For the CDR3, the DNA is TGTGCCAGTACCCCCGGGACAGGGGATCAGCCCCAGCATTTT.

This chain links TRBV5-1 with TRBJ1-6; no clear D. Germline-derived CDR1 and CDR2 are SGHRS and YFSETQ. The germline V and J ends were trimmed by 0 bases and 5 bases, with 9 bases remaining between them. There are 15 residues in the CDR3. The CDR3 DNA reads TGCGCCAGCAGCTTGGCGCAGGCAGATAATTCACCCCTCCACTTT. Its protein product is CASSLAQADNSPLHF.

CDR3 region: CASSSSSPAYYGYTF. The CDR3 DNA reads TGTGCCAGCTCATCGTCCAGCCCTGCTTACTATGGCTACACCTTC. The chain uses TRBV18 and TRBJ1-2, with unresolved D. The V end lost 5 bases, the J end lost 3 bases, and 16 bases lay between the germline ends. Germline lookup yields CDR1 KGHSH and CDR2 LQKENI. This CDR3 is 15 amino acids long.

The chain carries TRBV21-1 and TRBJ2-2. TRBV21-1 is a recognized pseudogene. This CDR3 is built from 15 residues. The CDR3 bases are TGTGCCAGCAGCAAAGGGGTCAGAGACACCGGGGAGCTGTTTTTT. Translating it yields CASSKGVRDTGELFF.

The chain has TRBV11-2 and TRBJ2-2; 7 positions agree with TRBD2. Germline CDR1 reads SGHAT; CDR2 reads FQNNGV. With V trimmed by 5 bases and J by 5 bases, 5 bases remained unmatched. The CDR3 covers 14 residues. The CDR3 region is CASSPRAGTGELFF. CDR3 coding DNA: TGTGCCAGCAGCCCTAGAGCGGGAACCGGGGAGCTGTTTTTT.

The chain recombines TRBV5-1 with TRBJ2-7; 7 bases line up with TRBD1. V lost 4 bases to trimming and J lost 0 bases; unmatched junction nucleotides: 13. Per the germline V gene, CDR1 is SGHRS and CDR2 is YFSETQ. This CDR3 has 17 residues. CDR3 bases: TGCGCCAGCAGCCCCGTAAACAGGGGCGAGAGCTCCTACGAGCAGTACTTC. Its translation is CASSPVNRGESSYEQYF.

A word on this clone: The identical CDR3 is also encoded by other nucleotide sequences in the sample. The chain employs TRBV18 and TRBJ2-1, with TRBD2 identical over 13 bases. This CDR3 contains 15 residues. CDR1 KGHSH and CDR2 LQKENI come from the germline V gene. The V and J ends lost 3 bases and 6 bases, in that order; junction bases with no gene match: 2. The CDR3 region is CASSPGTSGINEQFF. In DNA form, the CDR3 reads TGTGCCAGCTCACCCGGGACTAGCGGGATCAATGAGCAGTTCTTC.

The chain uses TRBV7-2 and TRBJ2-7, with D tentatively TRBD2 (5 bases). CDR1 is SGHTA and CDR2 is FQGNSA in the germline V gene. V lost 5 bases and J lost 6, with 20 bases in between. The CDR3 is 15 residues long. The CDR3 loop reads CASSPWAGHTGEQYF. The CDR3 DNA is TGTGCCAGCAGCCCCTGGGCGGGTCATACGGGCGAGCAGTACTTC.

The chain joins TRBV19 to TRBJ2-1; D is perhaps TRBD1 (6 bases). Germline V gene lookup returns CDR1 LNHDA and CDR2 SQIVND (reference sequence). Trimming shortened V by 7 bases and J by 7 bases, and 14 bases separated the two germline ends. The CDR3 totals 13 residues. CDR3: CASMGDTANEQFF. The DNA for the CDR3 is TGTGCCAGTATGGGGGACACGGCGAATGAGCAGTTCTTC.

The chain has TRBV5-1 and TRBJ2-7; 12 positions agree with TRBD1. Germline V lookup: CDR1 SGHRS, CDR2 YFSETQ. The CDR3 runs to 15 residues. Trimming removed 4 bases from V and 2 bases from J; junction bases left unmatched: 4. CDR3 in amino acids: CASSEGQGATYEQYF. For the CDR3, the DNA is TGCGCCAGCAGCGAGGGACAGGGGGCAACCTACGAGCAGTACTTC.

The gene calls are TRBV21-1 and TRBJ1-6; the listed D gene, TRBD1, was not tested against the DNA. TRBV21-1 is classified as a pseudogene. The CDR3 is made up of 16 amino acids. CDR3 protein: CASSKSGTWAGSPLHF. In DNA form, the CDR3 reads TGTGCCAGCAGCAAATCAGGGACATGGGCAGGCTCACCCCTCCACTTT.

The chain is built from TRBV5-1 and TRBJ2-3, with 12 bases identical to TRBD2. From germline, CDR1 is SGHRS and CDR2 YFSETQ. V lost 3 bases and J lost 5; bases outside the gene matches: 1. The CDR3 totals 14 residues. The CDR3 spells CASSSTSGGDTQYF. The CDR3 region has the DNA TGCGCCAGCAGCTCGACTAGCGGGGGAGATACGCAGTATTTT. The entire variable domain, with the rest obtained from reference TRBV5-1 and TRBJ2-3, is as follows: KAGVTQTPRYLIKTRGQQVTLSCSPISGHRSVSWYQQTPGQGLQFLFEYFSETQRNKGNFPGRFSGRQFSNSRSEMNVSTLELGDSALYLCASSSTSGGDTQYFGPGTRLTVL.

Concerning this clone: One junction end disagrees with the germline gene, perhaps due to a read error. The chain has TRBV18 and TRBJ2-5; D perhaps matches TRBD2 (6 bases). Germline CDR1 and CDR2: KGHSH and LQKENI. The CDR3 has 11 amino acids. DNA for the CDR3: TGTGCCAGCTCACCCGGGACTTCGGTTAACTTC. Its translation is CASSPGTSVNF.

This rearrangement joins TRBV29-1 to TRBJ2-7; D unclear. Germline CDR1 is SQVTM and CDR2 is ANQGSEA. The CDR3 length is 13 residues. V was clipped by 6 bases and J by 0 bases, with 12 bases between them. The DNA for the CDR3 is TGCAGCGTGAACCGAGGTAGCTCCTACGAGCAGTACTTC. As protein: CSVNRGSSYEQYF.

V is TRBV18 and J is TRBJ2-7; 11 bases line up with TRBD2. Trimming at V came to 1 base and at J to 2 bases, leaving 7 bases not matched to a gene. The CDR3 is 17 residues long. CDR1 and CDR2 (germline): KGHSH, LQKENI. CDR3: CASSPLPLAGGAYEQYF. The CDR3 DNA is TGTGCCAGCTCACCACTTCCTCTAGCGGGGGGCGCCTACGAGCAGTACTTC.

The V call is TRBV29-1, the J call TRBJ2-1; D assignment may be TRBD1 or TRBD2 (5 bases each). Per germline, CDR1 SQVTM and CDR2 ANQGSEA. Trimming cost V 2 bases and J 5 bases, with 13 bases left between them. The CDR3 extends over 14 amino acids. The CDR3 loop reads CSVERDLQNNEQFF. As DNA, the CDR3 is TGCAGCGTTGAAAGGGACCTGCAGAACAATGAGCAGTTCTTC.